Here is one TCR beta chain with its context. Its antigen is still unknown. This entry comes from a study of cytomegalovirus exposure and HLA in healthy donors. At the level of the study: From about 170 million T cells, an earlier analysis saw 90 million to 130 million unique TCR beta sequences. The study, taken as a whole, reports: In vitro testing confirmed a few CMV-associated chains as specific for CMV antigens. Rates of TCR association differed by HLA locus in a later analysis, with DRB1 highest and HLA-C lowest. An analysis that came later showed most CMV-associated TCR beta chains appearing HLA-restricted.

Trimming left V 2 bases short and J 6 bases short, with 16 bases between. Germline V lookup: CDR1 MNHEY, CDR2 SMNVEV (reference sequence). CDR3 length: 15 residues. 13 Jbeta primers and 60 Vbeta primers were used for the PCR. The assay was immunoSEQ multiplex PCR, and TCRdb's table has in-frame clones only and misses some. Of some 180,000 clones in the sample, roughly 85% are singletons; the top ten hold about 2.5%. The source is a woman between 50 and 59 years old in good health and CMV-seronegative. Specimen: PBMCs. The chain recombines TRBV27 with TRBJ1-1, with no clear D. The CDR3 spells CASSLSGQIMAEAFF. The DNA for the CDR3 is TGTGCCAGCAGTTTAAGCGGGCAGATCATGGCTGAAGCTTTCTTT.